These T cell receptor beta chains were read from a single sample in a study of T cells in Graves' hyperthyroidism and ophthalmopathy. TCRdb ran MiXCR on the multiplex PCR reads and lists one entry per CDR3 protein. This sample yields hundreds of thousands of distinct CDR3 sequences, of which roughly a third are seen a single time; 31% belongs to the top ten. The sample consisted of blood. These receptors came from a middle-aged woman with Graves' hyperthyroidism. CDR3s include the opening cysteine and the closing phenylalanine or tryptophan. D genes are given only for firm matches. Where a row states a size, it is once, few, many or the class of an expanded clone; other rows omit it.

abundance: many
j_gene: TRBJ2-5
v_gene: TRBV12-3/TRBV12-4
d_gene: NA
CDR3nt: TGTGCCAGCAGTTCCCAGATAAGCGGCCTGGAGGCCCAGTACTTC
CDR3aa: CASSSQISGLEAQYF

abundance: NA
j_gene: TRBJ1-5
v_gene: TRBV9
d_gene: NA
CDR3nt: TGTGCCAGCAGCGTAGAACCGGGAGGTAGCAATCAGCCCCAGCATTTT
CDR3aa: CASSVEPGGSNQPQHF

abundance: NA
j_gene: TRBJ1-3
v_gene: TRBV5-4
d_gene: NA
CDR3nt: TGCGCCAGCAGCCCTATTAGTACTGGAAACACCATATATTTT
CDR3aa: CASSPISTGNTIYF

abundance: many
j_gene: TRBJ2-7
v_gene: TRBV19
d_gene: NA
CDR3nt: TGTGCCAGTAGTCTTACCGGGACATCCTACGAGCAGTACTTC
CDR3aa: CASSLTGTSYEQYF

abundance: NA
j_gene: TRBJ1-6
v_gene: TRBV10-3
d_gene: NA
CDR3nt: TGTGCCACCAAGACGGAGACGGCAGATAATTCACCCCTCCACTTT
CDR3aa: CATKTETADNSPLHF

abundance: many
j_gene: TRBJ2-7
v_gene: TRBV5-1
d_gene: TRBD1
CDR3nt: TGCGCCAGCAGCTCAGACAGGGGAGTTCTATACGAGCAGTACTTC
CDR3aa: CASSSDRGVLYEQYF

abundance: NA
j_gene: TRBJ1-1
v_gene: TRBV29-1
d_gene: TRBD1
CDR3nt: TGCAGCGTGCGGGACAGCCGTGAAGCTTTCTTT
CDR3aa: CSVRDSREAFF

abundance: NA
j_gene: TRBJ1-1
v_gene: TRBV7-3
d_gene: NA
CDR3nt: TGTGCCAGCAGCCGAAACCGAGACGGGTCTGAAGCTTTCTTT
CDR3aa: CASSRNRDGSEAFF

abundance: many
j_gene: TRBJ1-2
v_gene: TRBV5-4
d_gene: TRBD1
CDR3nt: TGTGCCAGCAGCGCGACAGGGGAAAATGGCTACACCTTC
CDR3aa: CASSATGENGYTF

abundance: many
j_gene: TRBJ1-3
v_gene: TRBV7-2
d_gene: NA
CDR3nt: TGTGCCAGTAATGGGGCAGGCGGTGGAAACACCATATATTTT
CDR3aa: CASNGAGGGNTIYF

abundance: NA
j_gene: TRBJ1-5
v_gene: TRBV19
d_gene: NA
CDR3nt: TGTGCCAGTAGTAGCAGCTCTAATCAGCCCCAGCGTTTT
CDR3aa: CASSSSSNQPQRF

abundance: NA
j_gene: TRBJ1-2
v_gene: TRBV18
d_gene: NA
CDR3nt: TGTGCCAGCTCACCAACCCGGGACGGGGTCGGCTACACCTTC
CDR3aa: CASSPTRDGVGYTF

abundance: many
j_gene: TRBJ1-4
v_gene: TRBV20-1
d_gene: NA
CDR3nt: TGCAGTGCTCCCCGGCGGGTTGCAACTAATGAAAAACTGTTTTTT
CDR3aa: CSAPRRVATNEKLFF

abundance: many
j_gene: TRBJ1-6
v_gene: TRBV5-6
d_gene: NA
CDR3nt: TGTGCCAGCAGCTTGATATTTCCGGGAGGTTCACCCCTCCACTTT
CDR3aa: CASSLIFPGGSPLHF

abundance: many
j_gene: TRBJ1-5
v_gene: TRBV19
d_gene: NA
CDR3nt: TGTGCCAGTAGTCCCTGGTGGGGGGCGAGTCAGCCCCAGCATTTT
CDR3aa: CASSPWWGASQPQHF

abundance: NA
j_gene: TRBJ1-2
v_gene: TRBV2
d_gene: NA
CDR3nt: TGTGCCAGTTTCGGAGGGTCGGATGGCTACACCTTC
CDR3aa: CASFGGSDGYTF

abundance: few
j_gene: TRBJ2-6
v_gene: TRBV7-8
d_gene: TRBD1
CDR3nt: TGTGCCAGCAGCTTAGTCTGGACAGGGGCGGCTGGGGCCAACGTCCTGACTTTC
CDR3aa: CASSLVWTGAAGANVLTF

abundance: few
j_gene: TRBJ1-6
v_gene: TRBV7-3
d_gene: NA
CDR3nt: TGTGCCAGCAGCTTAATAGTCCGGGAATCACCCCTCCACTTT
CDR3aa: CASSLIVRESPLHF

abundance: many
j_gene: TRBJ2-5
v_gene: TRBV7-2
d_gene: TRBD1
CDR3nt: TGTGCCAGCAGCCGACCAGGGGGCCAAGAGACCCAGTACTTC
CDR3aa: CASSRPGGQETQYF

abundance: many
j_gene: TRBJ1-2
v_gene: TRBV2
d_gene: NA
CDR3nt: TGTGCCAGCAGTTGGGGCAAGGGTGGCTATGGCTACACCTTC
CDR3aa: CASSWGKGGYGYTF

abundance: few
j_gene: TRBJ1-2
v_gene: TRBV9
d_gene: TRBD1
CDR3nt: TGTGCCAGCAGCGCCACAGGGGCGACCTATGGCTACACCTTC
CDR3aa: CASSATGATYGYTF

abundance: many
j_gene: TRBJ2-7
v_gene: TRBV10-2
d_gene: NA
CDR3nt: TGCGCCAGCCTCAGCTACGAGCAGTACTTC
CDR3aa: CASLSYEQYF

abundance: many
j_gene: TRBJ1-2
v_gene: TRBV19
d_gene: NA
CDR3nt: TGTGCCAGTAGTACCGAAGACCTATACACCTTC
CDR3aa: CASSTEDLYTF

abundance: NA
j_gene: TRBJ2-7
v_gene: TRBV7-2
d_gene: NA
CDR3nt: TGTGCCAGCAGCTCTGTGGGAGTGTCGTACGAGCAGTACTTC
CDR3aa: CASSSVGVSYEQYF

abundance: NA
j_gene: TRBJ2-3
v_gene: TRBV7-9
d_gene: NA
CDR3nt: TGTGCCAGCAGCTCAGGCGTAGAACGCACAGATACGCAGTATTTT
CDR3aa: CASSSGVERTDTQYF

abundance: many
j_gene: TRBJ1-2
v_gene: TRBV20-1
d_gene: NA
CDR3nt: TGCAGTGCTAAGGCCCCGACTGGCTATGGCTACACCTTC
CDR3aa: CSAKAPTGYGYTF

abundance: NA
j_gene: TRBJ2-7
v_gene: TRBV11-1
d_gene: TRBD1
CDR3nt: TGTGCCAGCAGCTTATTCCGGGACAGGAACTACGAGCAGTACTTC
CDR3aa: CASSLFRDRNYEQYF

abundance: many
j_gene: TRBJ1-2
v_gene: TRBV15
d_gene: TRBD1
CDR3nt: TGTGCCACCACTACGAGAAGGGGACAGGGGGCGCGGGGCTACACCTTC
CDR3aa: CATTTRRGQGARGYTF

abundance: NA
j_gene: TRBJ2-7
v_gene: TRBV27
d_gene: TRBD1
CDR3nt: TGTGCCAGCGGTTTCCAGGGGGCCCACGAGCAGTACTTC
CDR3aa: CASGFQGAHEQYF

abundance: NA
j_gene: TRBJ2-5
v_gene: TRBV15
d_gene: NA
CDR3nt: TGTGCCACCAGCACCCCACCACGGACAGAGACCCAGTACTTC
CDR3aa: CATSTPPRTETQYF

abundance: NA
j_gene: TRBJ1-2
v_gene: TRBV7-9
d_gene: TRBD1
CDR3nt: TGTGCCAGCAGCCATTCCGGGACAGGGACTAACTATGGCTACACCTTC
CDR3aa: CASSHSGTGTNYGYTF

abundance: NA
j_gene: TRBJ1-4
v_gene: TRBV29-1
d_gene: NA
CDR3nt: TGCAGCGTTGACGACGGGTCAACTAATGAAAAACTGTTTTTT
CDR3aa: CSVDDGSTNEKLFF

abundance: NA
j_gene: TRBJ2-7
v_gene: TRBV29-1
d_gene: NA
CDR3nt: TGCAGCGTCCAGGAGGCATGGATCGCCGAGCAGTACTTC
CDR3aa: CSVQEAWIAEQYF

abundance: many
j_gene: TRBJ2-7
v_gene: TRBV9
d_gene: TRBD1
CDR3nt: TGTGCCAGCAGCGGGGGACAGACCTACGAGCAGTACTTC
CDR3aa: CASSGGQTYEQYF

abundance: NA
j_gene: TRBJ1-5
v_gene: TRBV20-1
d_gene: NA
CDR3nt: TGCAGTGCAGGGTATAGCAATCAGCCCCAGCATTTT
CDR3aa: CSAGYSNQPQHF

abundance: NA
j_gene: TRBJ2-7
v_gene: TRBV5-1
d_gene: TRBD2
CDR3nt: TGCGCCAGCAGTTCCAGCGGGAGCGACGAGCAGTACTTC
CDR3aa: CASSSSGSDEQYF

abundance: NA
j_gene: TRBJ1-4
v_gene: TRBV7-9
d_gene: NA
CDR3nt: TGTGCCAGCAGCGCACACCGGGACGGGAATGAAAAACTGTTTTTT
CDR3aa: CASSAHRDGNEKLFF

abundance: many
j_gene: TRBJ2-2
v_gene: TRBV7-9
d_gene: TRBD2
CDR3nt: TGTGCCAGCAGCACCCGGGGAGGGGAAGGCACCGGGGAGCTGTTTTTT
CDR3aa: CASSTRGGEGTGELFF

abundance: NA
j_gene: TRBJ2-7
v_gene: TRBV10-3
d_gene: TRBD1
CDR3nt: TGTGCCATCAGTGGGACCGGGACAGGGGTACACGAGCAGTACTTC
CDR3aa: CAISGTGTGVHEQYF

abundance: once
j_gene: TRBJ2-7
v_gene: TRBV7-2
d_gene: NA
CDR3nt: TGTGCCAGCAGCTCAATTGTCGGGGGTGTCTACGAGCAGTACTTC
CDR3aa: CASSSIVGGVYEQYF

abundance: NA
j_gene: TRBJ2-5
v_gene: TRBV7-8
d_gene: NA
CDR3nt: TGTGCCAGCAGCCAAGATTGGGAGACTTTAGAGACCCAGTACTTC
CDR3aa: CASSQDWETLETQYF

abundance: many
j_gene: TRBJ1-4
v_gene: TRBV6-5
d_gene: TRBD1
CDR3nt: TGTGCCAGCCGACCGGGACAGGGCGGAAAACTGTTTTTT
CDR3aa: CASRPGQGGKLFF

abundance: NA
j_gene: TRBJ1-1
v_gene: TRBV7-9
d_gene: NA
CDR3nt: TGTGCCAGCTTGGGCAGGGACGGTATGAACACTGAAGCTTTCTTT
CDR3aa: CASLGRDGMNTEAFF

abundance: NA
j_gene: TRBJ2-1
v_gene: TRBV7-1
d_gene: NA
CDR3nt: TGTGCCAGCACACCCAGGGCGTTCCGGGATGAGCAGTTCTTC
CDR3aa: CASTPRAFRDEQFF

abundance: many
j_gene: TRBJ2-7
v_gene: TRBV29-1
d_gene: NA
CDR3nt: TGCAGCGTTGGGGAGGTGTCAGGCTCCTACGAGCAGTACTTC
CDR3aa: CSVGEVSGSYEQYF

abundance: NA
j_gene: TRBJ1-5
v_gene: TRBV19
d_gene: NA
CDR3nt: TGTGCCAGTATCCCAGACAGTGCTGGCAATCAGCCCCAGCATTTT
CDR3aa: CASIPDSAGNQPQHF

abundance: NA
j_gene: TRBJ2-7
v_gene: TRBV29-1
d_gene: NA
CDR3nt: TGCAGCGTTGAACGATTGAGGGAGAGCGAAGACGAGCAGTACTTC
CDR3aa: CSVERLRESEDEQYF

abundance: many
j_gene: TRBJ1-3
v_gene: TRBV15
d_gene: NA
CDR3nt: TGTGCCACCAGCAGGGCCCGGGGGCGGCATTGGTCTGGAAACACCATATATTTT
CDR3aa: CATSRARGRHWSGNTIYF

abundance: many
j_gene: TRBJ1-6
v_gene: TRBV19
d_gene: NA
CDR3nt: TGTGCCAGTAGTATAGATCTCTTTGCGGCCATAGGTTCACCCCTCCACTTT
CDR3aa: CASSIDLFAAIGSPLHF